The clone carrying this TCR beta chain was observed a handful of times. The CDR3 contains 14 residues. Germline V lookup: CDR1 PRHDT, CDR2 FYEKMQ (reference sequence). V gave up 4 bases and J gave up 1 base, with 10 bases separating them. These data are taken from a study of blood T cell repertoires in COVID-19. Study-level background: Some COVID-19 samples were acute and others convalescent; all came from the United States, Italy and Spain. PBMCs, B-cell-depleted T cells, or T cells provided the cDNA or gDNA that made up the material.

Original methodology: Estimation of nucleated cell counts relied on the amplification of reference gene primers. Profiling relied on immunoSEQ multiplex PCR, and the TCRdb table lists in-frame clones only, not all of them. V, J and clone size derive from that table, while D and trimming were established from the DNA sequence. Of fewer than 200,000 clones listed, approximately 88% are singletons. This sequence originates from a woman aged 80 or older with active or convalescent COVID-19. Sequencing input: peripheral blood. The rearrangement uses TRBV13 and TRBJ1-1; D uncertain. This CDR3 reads CASSYAAANTEAFF. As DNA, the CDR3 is TGTGCCAGCAGCTACGCAGCGGCGAACACTGAAGCTTTCTTT.